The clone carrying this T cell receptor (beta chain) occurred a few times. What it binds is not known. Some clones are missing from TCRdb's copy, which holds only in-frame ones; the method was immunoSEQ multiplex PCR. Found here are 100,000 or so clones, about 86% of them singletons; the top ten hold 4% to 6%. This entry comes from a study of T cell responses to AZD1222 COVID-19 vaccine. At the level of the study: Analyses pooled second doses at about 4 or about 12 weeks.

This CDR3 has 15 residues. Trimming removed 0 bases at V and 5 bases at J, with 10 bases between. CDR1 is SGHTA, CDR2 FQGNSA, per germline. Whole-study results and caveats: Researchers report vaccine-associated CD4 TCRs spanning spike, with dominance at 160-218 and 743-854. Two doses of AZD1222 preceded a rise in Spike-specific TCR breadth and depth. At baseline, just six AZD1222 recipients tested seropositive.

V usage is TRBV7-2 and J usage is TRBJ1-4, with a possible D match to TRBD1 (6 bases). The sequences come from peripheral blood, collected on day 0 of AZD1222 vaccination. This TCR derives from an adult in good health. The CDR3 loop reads CASSLAGGSNEKLFF. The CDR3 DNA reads TGTGCCAGCAGCTTAGCAGGGGGGTCCAATGAAAAACTGTTTTTT.